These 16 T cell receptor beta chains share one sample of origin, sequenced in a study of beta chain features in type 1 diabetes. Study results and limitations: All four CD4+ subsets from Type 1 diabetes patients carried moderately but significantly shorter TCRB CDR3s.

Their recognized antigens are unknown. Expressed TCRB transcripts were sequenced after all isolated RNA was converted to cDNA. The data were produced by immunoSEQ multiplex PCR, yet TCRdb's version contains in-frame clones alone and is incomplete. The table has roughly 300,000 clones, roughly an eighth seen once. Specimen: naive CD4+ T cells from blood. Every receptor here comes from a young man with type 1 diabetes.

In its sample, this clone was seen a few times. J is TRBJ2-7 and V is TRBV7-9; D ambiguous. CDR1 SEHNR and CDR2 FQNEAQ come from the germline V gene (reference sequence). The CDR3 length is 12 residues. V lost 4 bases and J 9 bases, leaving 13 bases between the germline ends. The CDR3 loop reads CASSSGTYPQYF. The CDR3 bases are TGTGCCAGCAGCTCCGGTACTTACCCGCAGTACTTC.

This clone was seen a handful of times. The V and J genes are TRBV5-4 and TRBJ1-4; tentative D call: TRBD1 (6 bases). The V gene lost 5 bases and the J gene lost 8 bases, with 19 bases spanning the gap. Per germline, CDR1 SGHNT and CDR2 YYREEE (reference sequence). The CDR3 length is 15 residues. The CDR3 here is CASSLESRGREKLFF. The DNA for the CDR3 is TGTGCCAGCAGTCTGGAGTCCAGGGGAAGAGAAAAACTGTTTTTT.

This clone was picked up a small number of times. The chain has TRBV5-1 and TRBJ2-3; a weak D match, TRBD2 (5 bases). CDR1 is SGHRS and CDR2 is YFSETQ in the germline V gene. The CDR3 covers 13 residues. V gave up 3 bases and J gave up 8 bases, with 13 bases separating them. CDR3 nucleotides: TGCGCCAGCAGCTACAGAGACTACGCTACGCAGTATTTT. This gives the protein CASSYRDYATQYF.

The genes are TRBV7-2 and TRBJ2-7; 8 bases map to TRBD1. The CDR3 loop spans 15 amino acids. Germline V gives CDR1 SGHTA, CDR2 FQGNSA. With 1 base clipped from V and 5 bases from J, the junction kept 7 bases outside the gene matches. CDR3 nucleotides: TGTGCCAGCAGCTTAGTCCCCGGACAGGGCAACGAGCAGTACTTC. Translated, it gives CASSLVPGQGNEQYF.

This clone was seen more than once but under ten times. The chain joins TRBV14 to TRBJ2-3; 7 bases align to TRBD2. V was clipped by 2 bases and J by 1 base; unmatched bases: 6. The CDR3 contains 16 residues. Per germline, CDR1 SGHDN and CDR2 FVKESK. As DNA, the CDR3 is TGTGCCAGCAGCCAACAGAGCGGGATAGGCACAGATACGCAGTATTTT. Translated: CASSQQSGIGTDTQYF.

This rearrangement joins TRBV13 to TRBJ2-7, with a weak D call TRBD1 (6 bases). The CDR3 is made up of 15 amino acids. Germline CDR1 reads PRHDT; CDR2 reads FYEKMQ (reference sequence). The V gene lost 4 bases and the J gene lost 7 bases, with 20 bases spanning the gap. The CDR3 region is CASSSRNRVLGEQYF. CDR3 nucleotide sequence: TGTGCCAGCAGCTCGAGAAACAGGGTTTTAGGTGAGCAGTACTTC.

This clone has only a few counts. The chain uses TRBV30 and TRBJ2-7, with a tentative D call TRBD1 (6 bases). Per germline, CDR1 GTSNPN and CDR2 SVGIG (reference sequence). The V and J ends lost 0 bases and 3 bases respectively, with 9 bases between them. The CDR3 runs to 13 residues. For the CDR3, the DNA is TGTGCCTGGAGTGTACTAGGGGGCTACGAGCAGTACTTC. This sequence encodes CAWSVLGGYEQYF.

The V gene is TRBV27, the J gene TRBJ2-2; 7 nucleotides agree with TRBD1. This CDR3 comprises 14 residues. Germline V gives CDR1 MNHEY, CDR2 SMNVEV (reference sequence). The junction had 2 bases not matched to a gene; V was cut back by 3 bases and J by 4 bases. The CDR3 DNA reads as TGTGCCAGCAGTTTTACAGGGGCCACCGGGGAGCTGTTTTTT. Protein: CASSFTGATGELFF.

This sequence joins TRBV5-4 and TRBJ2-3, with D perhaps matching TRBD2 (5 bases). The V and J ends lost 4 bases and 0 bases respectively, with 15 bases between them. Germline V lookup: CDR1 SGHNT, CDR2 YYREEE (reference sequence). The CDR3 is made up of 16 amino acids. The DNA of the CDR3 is TGTGCCAGCAGCCCTTTGCGAAGCGGTAGCACAGATACGCAGTATTTT. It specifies CASSPLRSGSTDTQYF.

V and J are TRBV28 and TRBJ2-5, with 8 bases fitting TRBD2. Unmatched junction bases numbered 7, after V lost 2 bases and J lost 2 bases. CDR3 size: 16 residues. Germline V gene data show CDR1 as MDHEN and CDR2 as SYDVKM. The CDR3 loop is CASSLGGRKGQETQYF. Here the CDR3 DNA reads TGTGCCAGCAGTTTAGGCGGGAGGAAGGGGCAAGAGACCCAGTACTTC.

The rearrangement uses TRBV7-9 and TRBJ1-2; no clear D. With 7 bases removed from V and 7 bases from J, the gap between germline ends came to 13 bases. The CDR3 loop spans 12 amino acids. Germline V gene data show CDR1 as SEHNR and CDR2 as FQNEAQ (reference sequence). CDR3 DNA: TGTGCCAGCATGGAGGGCGCCCGTGGCTACACCTTC. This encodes CASMEGARGYTF.

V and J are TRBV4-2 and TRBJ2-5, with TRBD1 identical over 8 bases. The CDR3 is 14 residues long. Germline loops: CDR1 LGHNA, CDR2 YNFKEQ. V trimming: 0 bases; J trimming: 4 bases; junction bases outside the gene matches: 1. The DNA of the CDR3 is TGTGCCAGCAGCCAAGAAGACAGGGGAGAGACCCAGTACTTC. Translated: CASSQEDRGETQYF.

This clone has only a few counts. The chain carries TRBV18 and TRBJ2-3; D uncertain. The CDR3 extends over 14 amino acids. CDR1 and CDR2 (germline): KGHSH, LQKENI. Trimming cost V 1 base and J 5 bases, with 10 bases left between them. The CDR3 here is CASSPRLRGDTQYF. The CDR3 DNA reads TGTGCCAGCTCACCACGGCTCCGAGGAGATACGCAGTATTTT. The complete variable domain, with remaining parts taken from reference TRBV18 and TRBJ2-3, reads NAGVMQNPRHLVRRRGQEARLRCSPMKGHSHVYWYRQLPEEGLKFMVYLQKENIIDESGMPKERFSAEFPKEGPSILRIQQVVRGDSAAYFCASSPRLRGDTQYFGPGTRLTVL.

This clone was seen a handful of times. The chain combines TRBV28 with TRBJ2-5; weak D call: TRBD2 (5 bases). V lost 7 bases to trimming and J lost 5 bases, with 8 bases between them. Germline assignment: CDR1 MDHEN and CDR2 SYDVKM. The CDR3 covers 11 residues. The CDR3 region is CASTSGETQYF. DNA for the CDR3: TGTGCCAGCACGAGCGGCGAGACCCAGTACTTC.

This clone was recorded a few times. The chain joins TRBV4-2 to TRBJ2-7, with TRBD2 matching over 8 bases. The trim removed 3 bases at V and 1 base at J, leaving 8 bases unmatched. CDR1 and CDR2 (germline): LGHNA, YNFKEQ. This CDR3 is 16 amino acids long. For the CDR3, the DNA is TGTGCCAGCAGCCACGATGGTACTAGCGGTTCCTACGAGCAGTACTTC. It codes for CASSHDGTSGSYEQYF.

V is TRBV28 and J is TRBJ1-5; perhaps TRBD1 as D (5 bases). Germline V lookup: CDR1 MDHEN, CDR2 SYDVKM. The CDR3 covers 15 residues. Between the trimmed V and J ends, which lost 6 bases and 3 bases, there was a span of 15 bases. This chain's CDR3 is CASRGGGAHNQPQHF. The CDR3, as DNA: TGTGCCAGCAGGGGAGGAGGGGCTCACAATCAGCCCCAGCATTTT. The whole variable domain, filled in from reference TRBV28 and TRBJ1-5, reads DVKVTQSSRYLVKRTGEKVFLECVQDMDHENMFWYRQDPGLGLRLIYFSYDVKMKEKGDIPEGYSVSREKKERFSLILESASTNQTSMYLCASRGGGAHNQPQHFGDGTRLSIL.